A single sample gave rise to the 17 T cell receptor beta chains below, sequenced in a study of OX40 agonist ivuxolimab in advanced cancers. Repertoires were generated with immunoSEQ multiplex PCR, while TCRdb's copy carries only in-frame clones and drops some. The table lists about 82,000 clones, under 90% of them singletons, with roughly 2.1% in the top ten. The sequencing here drew on CD4+ or CD8+ T cells sorted from blood, taken in a trial of the OX40 agonist ivuxolimab. All receptors derive from an adult with an advanced solid tumor such as melanoma, head and neck, liver or kidney cancer.

The chain employs TRBV2 and TRBJ2-7; 8 nucleotides match TRBD2. This CDR3 comprises 15 residues. The J segment lost 5 bases and the V segment lost 4 bases, leaving 10 bases of the junction unmatched. Per germline, CDR1 SNHLY and CDR2 FYNNEI. The CDR3 nucleotides read TGTGCCAGCAGTGGCCTGGCGGGAGGTGCCGACGAGCAGTACTTC. This encodes CASSGLAGGADEQYF.

The chain couples TRBV6-5 to TRBJ1-1, with D maybe TRBD1 (6 bases). V lost 6 bases to trimming and J lost 4 bases, with 15 bases between them. From germline, CDR1 is MNHEY and CDR2 SVGAGI. The CDR3 loop spans 14 amino acids. The CDR3 loop reads CASSLRGRSTEAFF. The CDR3 coding sequence is TGTGCCAGCAGCCTCAGGGGTCGTAGCACTGAAGCTTTCTTT.

This CDR3 reads CASSQDSALSSGANVLTF. The DNA for the CDR3 is TGTGCCAGCAGCCAAGATTCCGCCTTGAGCTCTGGGGCCAACGTCCTGACTTTC. The chain employs TRBV4-2 and TRBJ2-6; no reliable D call. CDR1 and CDR2 from the germline V gene are LGHNA and YNFKEQ. CDR3 length: 18 residues. V was pared by 0 bases and J by 0 bases, with 12 bases between.

The rearrangement uses TRBV6-1 and TRBJ2-7; 7 positions agree with TRBD1. V was clipped by 8 bases and J by 2 bases; unmatched bases: 6. CDR1 MNHNS and CDR2 SASEGT come from the germline V gene. This CDR3 is 13 amino acids long. CDR3: CASSRDRTYEQYF. The CDR3 nucleotides read TGTGCCAGCTCCCGGGACAGAACCTACGAGCAGTACTTC.

V usage is TRBV5-1 and J usage is TRBJ2-1; D is perhaps TRBD1 or TRBD2 (5 bases each). The CDR3 length is 15 residues. Germline V gives CDR1 SGHRS, CDR2 YFSETQ. V lost 0 bases to trimming and J lost 4 bases, with 11 bases between them. The CDR3 loop is CASSLGGVIYNEQFF. The CDR3 coding sequence is TGCGCCAGCAGCTTGGGAGGGGTGATATACAATGAGCAGTTCTTC.

V gene TRBV6-5 combines with J gene TRBJ2-2; D uncertain. This CDR3 has 12 residues. V was trimmed by 6 bases and J by 6 bases, leaving 8 bases between them. The germline V gene has CDR1 MNHEY and CDR2 SVGAGI. CDR3 DNA sequence: TGTGCCAGCAGGGTCCCGCCCGGGGAGCTGTTTTTT. It yields the protein CASRVPPGELFF.

The chain uses TRBV7-2 and TRBJ1-5; no clear D. The CDR3 covers 13 residues. V was trimmed by 5 bases and J by 4 bases, leaving 9 bases between them. Germline CDR1 is SGHTA and CDR2 is FQGNSA. This CDR3 reads CASSRERNQPQHF. CDR3 DNA: TGTGCCAGCAGCCGAGAGAGAAATCAGCCCCAGCATTTT.

Here the CDR3 reads CASSQGLYNEQFF. The CDR3 bases are TGTGCCAGCAGCCAGGGACTTTACAATGAGCAGTTCTTC. This chain connects TRBV7-3 to TRBJ2-1, with a possible D match to TRBD2 (6 bases). Germline loops: CDR1 SGHTA, CDR2 FQGTGA. Trimming took 5 bases from V and 4 from J, leaving 9 bases between them. This CDR3 has 13 residues.

Only a few counts were recorded for this clone. The chain joins TRBV5-1 to TRBJ2-1, with 9 positions matching TRBD1. The CDR3 has 13 amino acids. CDR1 is SGHRS, CDR2 YFSETQ, per germline. Trimming cost V 0 bases and J 8 bases; bases outside gene matches: 0. CDR3 DNA: TGCGCCAGCAGCTTGGGGACAGGGGATGAGCAGTTCTTC. It yields the protein CASSLGTGDEQFF. Complete variable domain (other parts from reference TRBV5-1 and TRBJ2-1): KAGVTQTPRYLIKTRGQQVTLSCSPISGHRSVSWYQQTPGQGLQFLFEYFSETQRNKGNFPGRFSGRQFSNSRSEMNVSTLELGDSALYLCASSLGTGDEQFFGPGTRLTVL.

The chain couples TRBV29-1 to TRBJ2-5; TRBD1 or TRBD2 may be the D gene (5 bases each). The CDR3 is 11 amino acids. Germline V CDR1 and CDR2: SQVTM, ANQGSEA. The DNA of the CDR3 is TGCACCGCGATTGAGGGGGAGACCCAGTACTTC. It encodes CTAIEGETQYF.

J is TRBJ2-5 and V is TRBV20-1; D is unclear. Germline V gene sequence: CDR1 DFQATT, CDR2 SNEGSKA (reference sequence). The CDR3 extends over 11 amino acids. The V and J ends lost 1 base and 5 bases respectively, with 5 bases between them. The CDR3 protein is CSARVEETQYF. DNA of the CDR3: TGCAGTGCTAGAGTCGAGGAGACCCAGTACTTC.

The rearrangement links TRBV5-1 to TRBJ2-1; the match to TRBD2 covers 15 bases. The CDR3 is 16 residues long. The V gene end was trimmed by 0 bases and the J gene end by 7 bases; junction bases not matched to a gene: 2. Germline assignment: CDR1 SGHRS and CDR2 YFSETQ. CDR3 in DNA: TGCGCCAGCAGCTTGGGTGGGACTAGCGGGAGGAATGAGCAGTTCTTC. It encodes CASSLGGTSGRNEQFF.

This chain links TRBV7-2 with TRBJ2-7, with 13 nucleotides matching TRBD2. This CDR3 has 16 residues. V was clipped by 4 bases and J by 3 bases; unmatched bases: 6. Germline V gene sequence: CDR1 SGHTA, CDR2 FQGNSA. This chain's CDR3 is CASSSRTSGRIYEQYF. For the CDR3, the DNA is TGTGCCAGCAGCTCTAGGACTAGCGGGAGAATCTACGAGCAGTACTTC.

The CDR3 region is CSVEGERGSYGYTF. For the CDR3, the DNA is TGCAGCGTTGAAGGAGAACGGGGGAGCTACGGCTACACCTTC. The genes are TRBV29-1 and TRBJ1-2; maybe TRBD1 (5 bases). V was cut by 1 base and J by 8 bases, with 17 bases left in between. CDR3 size: 14 residues. CDR1 is SQVTM and CDR2 is ANQGSEA in the germline V gene. Using reference TRBV29-1 and TRBJ1-2 for the parts outside the CDR3, the full variable domain is SAVISQKPSRDICQRGTSLTIQCQVDSQVTMMFWYRQQPGQSLTLIATANQGSEATYESGFVIDKFPISRPNLTFSTLTVSNMSPEDSSIYLCSVEGERGSYGYTFGSGTRLTVV.

V and J are TRBV7-2 and TRBJ2-1; 7 bases agree with TRBD2. The CDR3 length is 13 residues. The V gene's germline CDR1 is SGHTA and CDR2 FQGNSA. V shed 1 base and J 9 bases; nucleotides not matched to a gene: 3. The CDR3 DNA sequence: TGTGCCAGCAGCTTAGTGAGCGGGATTGAGCAGTTCTTC. Encoded protein: CASSLVSGIEQFF.

This clone was recorded a few times. The gene calls are TRBV5-1 and TRBJ2-1, with TRBD2 matching 10 bases. The germline gives CDR1 SGHRS, CDR2 YFSETQ. This CDR3 has 16 residues. Germline trimming cut 6 bases from V and 4 bases from J; bases unmatched to any gene: 10. The CDR3 loop reads CASTPIAGGSYNEQFF. In DNA form, the CDR3 reads TGCGCCAGCACCCCGATAGCGGGAGGATCTTACAATGAGCAGTTCTTC.

This clone was observed once. The chain joins TRBV6-1 to TRBJ2-5; D possibly corresponds to TRBD2 (7 bases). V shed 7 bases and J shed 5 bases, with 17 bases lying between them. The CDR3 covers 14 residues. Germline CDR1 reads MNHNS; CDR2 reads SASEGT. The CDR3 coding sequence is TGTGCCAGCACCACAACGGGGGGCCCGGAGACCCAGTACTTC. Its translation is CASTTTGGPETQYF.